By sample share, the clone carrying this T cell receptor (beta chain) is medium-sized. The antigen remains undetermined. This beta chain is an unintended read in a library built for alpha chains; its size means little. This specimen belongs to a study of spatial heterogeneity in lung cancer. Turning to the study itself: There was a strong correlation between the counts of TCR transcripts measured in tumor regions and a T cell transcriptional module score that was calculated from matched bulk RNA-seq.

The time point is: sample taken at primary tumor resection. Tumor, nontumor lung or frozen PBMC supplied whole RNA that was sequenced unsorted. Study findings and constraints: Counts that tracked tumor mutation counts were those of expanded intratumoral alpha and beta TCRs. Among tumor T cells, estimated coverage was roughly 7% for alpha chains and roughly 14% for beta chains.

TCRdb reprocessed the 5' RACE reads with MiXCR, giving one entry per CDR3 protein. The repertoire holds under 20,000 distinct CDR3 sequences, with approximately 5.6% as singletons. The length of the CDR3 is 11 residues. The V end lost 8 bases, the J end lost 3 bases, and 7 bases lay between the germline ends. CDR1 is MNHEY and CDR2 is SMNVEV in the germline V gene (reference sequence). The TCR was taken from a female donor with early-stage non-small cell lung cancer. Here the sequenced sample was lung tumor tissue, taken at surgery. The chain couples TRBV27 to TRBJ2-5, with D possibly TRBD2 on 5 matching bases. The CDR3 DNA reads TGTGCCAGCGGGCGGGAAGAGACCCAGTACTTC. It codes for CASGREETQYF.